Shown below are 28 T cell receptor beta chains from a single sample sequenced in a study of T-cell memory formation after mild COVID-19. MiXCR was run by TCRdb on the 5' RACE reads, yielding one entry per CDR3 protein. This table has around 300,000 distinct CDR3 sequences, 7.5% to 9.5% appearing once. Material: PBMCs or a T cell subset sorted from them (not recorded which). These TCRs come from a man aged 18-30 years who had mild COVID-19 (a few samples of this study predate the infection). Cell type and time point are not known.

This clonotype was counted a few times. The rearrangement joins TRBV7-9 to TRBJ2-7; no reliable D call. This CDR3 has 14 residues. CDR1 is SEHNR and CDR2 is FQNEAQ in the germline V gene (reference sequence). Trimming cost V 1 base and J 2 bases, with 9 bases left between them. DNA for the CDR3: TGTGCCAGCAGCTTAGTTCTCAGGACCTACGAGCAGTACTTC. The encoded protein is CASSLVLRTYEQYF.

This clonotype has a single count. The chain joins TRBV6-5 to TRBJ1-2; TRBD1 aligns across 7 bases. There are 15 residues in the CDR3. The germline CDR1 and CDR2 sequences are MNHEY and SVGAGI. The J segment lost 4 bases and the V segment lost 2 bases, leaving 7 bases of the junction unmatched. CDR3 region: CASSYSEGQLYGYTF. The CDR3 nucleotides are TGTGCCAGCAGTTACAGCGAGGGACAGCTCTATGGCTACACCTTC.

There are a few counts of this clonotype. The V call is TRBV11-2, the J call TRBJ2-4, with 8 bases fitting TRBD1. The CDR3 has 14 residues. The V gene's germline CDR1 is SGHAT and CDR2 FQNNGV. V dropped 5 bases and J dropped 7; count of bases not matched to a gene: 7. This CDR3 reads CASSRNAGGNIQYF. The DNA for the CDR3 is TGTGCCAGCAGCCGGAACGCAGGGGGCAACATTCAGTACTTC. Full variable domain (rest looked up from reference TRBV11-2 and TRBJ2-4): EAGVAQSPRYKIIEKRQSVAFWCNPISGHATLYWYQQILGQGPKLLIQFQNNGVVDDSQLPKDRFSAERLKGVDSTLKIQPAKLEDSAVYLCASSRNAGGNIQYFGAGTRLSVL.

This sequence joins TRBV6-5 and TRBJ1-1; D is ambiguous. The germline V and J ends were trimmed by 2 bases and 7 bases, with 11 bases remaining between them. Germline-derived CDR1 and CDR2 are MNHEY and SVGAGI. The CDR3 covers 13 residues. The CDR3 loop is CASSYGGGFEAFF. The DNA of the CDR3 is TGTGCCAGCAGTTACGGAGGAGGTTTTGAAGCTTTCTTT.

V usage is TRBV7-2 and J usage is TRBJ1-2, with D possibly matching TRBD1 (5 bases). CDR3 length: 14 amino acids. The V and J ends lost 5 bases and 5 bases respectively, with 15 bases between them. Germline V lookup: CDR1 SGHTA, CDR2 FQGNSA. The CDR3 protein is CASSPWEGPYGYTF. The CDR3 DNA reads as TGTGCCAGCAGCCCCTGGGAGGGGCCTTATGGCTACACCTTC.

Only a few counts were recorded for this clonotype. The chain links TRBV5-6 to TRBJ1-5, with D hard to call. V was shortened by 0 bases and J by 5 bases, with 12 bases between the two germline ends. In germline, CDR1 is SGHDT, CDR2 YYEEEE. The CDR3 consists of 15 residues. CDR3 nucleotide sequence: TGTGCCAGCAGCTTGGGCTATGGTCGGCATCAGCCCCAGCATTTT. Translated: CASSLGYGRHQPQHF. Combining the CDR3 with reference TRBV5-6 and TRBJ1-5 gives the whole variable domain DAGVTQSPTHLIKTRGQQVTLRCSPKSGHDTVSWYQQALGQGPQFIFQYYEEEERQRGNFPDRFSGHQFPNYSSELNVNALLLGDSALYLCASSLGYGRHQPQHFGDGTRLSIL.

Worth noting for this clonotype: A much larger clone sits a single nucleotide away, making a read error possible. The chain recombines TRBV11-2 with TRBJ2-1; D is undetermined. This CDR3 has 15 residues. Germline CDR1 reads SGHAT; CDR2 reads FQNNGV. The CDR3 is CDSSFVSTRPWEQFF. CDR3 coding DNA: TGTGACAGCAGCTTTGTTTCCACCAGGCCGTGGGAGCAGTTCTTC.

This clonotype was found many times. DNA of the CDR3: TGTGCCAGCAGCCGCGGTCTGGAGCAGTTCTTC. It specifies CASSRGLEQFF. The chain couples TRBV7-2 to TRBJ2-1; D is unclear. The germline V gene has CDR1 SGHTA and CDR2 FQGNSA. The CDR3 covers 11 residues. V gave up 5 bases and J gave up 10 bases, with 9 bases separating them.

Many counts were recorded for this clonotype. The CDR3 spells CASSLVVGADNEQFF. CDR3 nucleotides: TGTGCCAGCAGCTTAGTGGTAGGGGCCGATAATGAGCAGTTCTTC. V gene TRBV11-2 combines with J gene TRBJ2-1, with D tentatively TRBD1 (5 bases). Germline V gene sequence: CDR1 SGHAT, CDR2 FQNNGV. The CDR3 sequence is 15 residues long. V lost 1 base, J lost 7 bases, and 14 bases lay in between.

This clonotype has just a few counts. The rearrangement joins TRBV6-2 or TRBV6-3 to TRBJ2-3; 13 nucleotides line up with TRBD2. The junction had 11 bases not matched to a gene; V was cut back by 4 bases and J by 7 bases. Germline CDR1 MNHEY, CDR2 SVGEGT. This CDR3 comprises 17 residues. For the CDR3, the DNA is TGTGCCAGCAGTTCCACGGGACTAGCGGGGCACCATTATACGCAGTATTTT. It translates to CASSSTGLAGHHYTQYF.

A few counts support this clonotype. V and J are TRBV5-6 and TRBJ1-6; D may be TRBD1 (5 bases). The CDR3 length is 16 residues. Trimming left V 4 bases short and J 7 bases short, with 18 bases between. CDR1 is SGHDT, CDR2 YYEEEE, per germline. The CDR3 DNA is TGTGCCAGCAGCGGGTGGGGGTCCCGGTGGAATTCACCCCTCCACTTT. Translating gives CASSGWGSRWNSPLHF.

This clonotype showed up just a few times. J is TRBJ1-1 and V is TRBV9; no definite D call. The CDR3 extends over 17 amino acids. Trimming took 0 bases from V and 3 from J, leaving 18 bases between them. Germline-derived CDR1 and CDR2 are SGDLS and YYNGEE. The CDR3 region has the DNA TGTGCCAGCAGCGTAGTTCCCGGGAGGACTAGGGACACTGAAGCTTTCTTT. It is translated as CASSVVPGRTRDTEAFF.

The chain carries TRBV6-2 or TRBV6-3 and TRBJ2-3; the D is unclear. V was clipped by 2 bases and J by 6 bases, with 3 bases between them. The CDR3 totals 11 residues. Germline V gives CDR1 MNHEY, CDR2 SVGEGT. The CDR3 sequence is CASSYGDTQYF. For the CDR3, the DNA is TGTGCCAGCAGTTACGGGGATACGCAGTATTTT.

This clonotype was seen repeatedly, ten times or more. The V call is TRBV20-1, the J call TRBJ2-5; 9 bases fit TRBD2. CDR1 is DFQATT and CDR2 is SNEGSKA in the germline V gene (reference sequence). The CDR3 runs to 15 residues. V lost 2 bases, J lost 3 bases, and 7 bases stayed unmatched. CDR3 residues: CSARLAGSWEETQYF. CDR3 coding DNA: TGCAGTGCTAGACTAGCGGGGAGTTGGGAAGAGACCCAGTACTTC.

The rearrangement joins TRBV12-3 or TRBV12-4 to TRBJ2-6, with D maybe TRBD1 (6 bases). This CDR3 contains 15 residues. Trimming took off 7 bases at V and 2 bases at J, with 12 bases between the two ends. The CDR3, as DNA: TGTGCCAGCACTAGCAGGGGCGCTGGGGCCAACGTCCTGACTTTC. Its translation is CASTSRGAGANVLTF.

This clonotype was seen at least ten times. The chain employs TRBV6-6 and TRBJ1-1; D gene unclear. From germline, CDR1 is MNHNY and CDR2 SVGAGI (reference sequence). Trimming shortened V by 2 bases and J by 4 bases, and 5 bases separated the two germline ends. The CDR3 has 12 amino acids. The CDR3 DNA reads as TGTGCCAGCAGTTACGGGCCCACTGAAGCTTTCTTT. Its protein is CASSYGPTEAFF.

This clonotype appeared a few times. The CDR3 DNA reads TGTGCCACCACGGGACTGAGCGGGGGTACGCAGTATTTT. Protein: CATTGLSGGTQYF. The chain couples TRBV27 to TRBJ2-3; 8 bases are shared with TRBD2. Germline V gene data show CDR1 as MNHEY and CDR2 as SMNVEV (reference sequence). The CDR3 spans 13 residues. Germline trimming cut 10 bases from V and 8 bases from J; bases unmatched to any gene: 11.

This clonotype is classed as medium-sized. The V gene is TRBV3-1, the J gene TRBJ2-3; 7 positions agree with TRBD2. Germline CDR1 LGHDT, CDR2 YNNKEL (reference sequence). The ends lost 5 bases at V and 2 bases at J; junction bases unmatched: 16. The CDR3 totals 18 residues. This chain's CDR3 is CASSGFGGEGSPTDTQYF. CDR3 nucleotides: TGTGCCAGCAGCGGGTTTGGTGGGGAGGGATCACCCACAGATACGCAGTATTTT.

This clonotype was seen a handful of times. The V gene is TRBV10-3, the J gene TRBJ2-3, with a tentative D call TRBD2 (6 bases). V shed 11 bases and J shed 4 bases, with 16 bases lying between them. The CDR3 extends over 13 amino acids. Germline loops: CDR1 ENHRY, CDR2 SYGVKD. CDR3 region: CALGGEQADTQYF. The CDR3 region has the DNA TGTGCCCTCGGCGGGGAACAAGCAGATACGCAGTATTTT.

CDR3 sequence (DNA): TGTGCCAGCAGCGTCCGACGGAGCGCGAACACCGGGGAGCTGTTTTTT. Residues: CASSVRRSANTGELFF. The rearrangement links TRBV7-2 to TRBJ2-2; D remains ambiguous. Trimming cost V 5 bases and J 0 bases, with 13 bases left between them. Germline lookup yields CDR1 SGHTA and CDR2 FQGNSA. The CDR3 is made up of 16 amino acids. The full variable domain, its missing parts supplied by reference TRBV7-2 and TRBJ2-2, is GAGVSQSPSNKVTEKGKDVELRCDPISGHTALYWYRQSLGQGLEFLIYFQGNSAPDKSGLPSDRFSAERTGGSVSTLTIQRTQQEDSAVYLCASSVRRSANTGELFFGEGSRLTVL.

The chain recombines TRBV4-2 with TRBJ2-3; either TRBD1 or TRBD2 may supply D (5 bases each). The CDR3 covers 17 residues. Germline V gene lookup returns CDR1 LGHNA and CDR2 YNFKEQ. Trimming cost V 3 bases and J 2 bases, with 18 bases left between them. Written as DNA, the CDR3 is TGTGCCAGCAGCCAGGGGGACGCGCTCTTATCCACAGATACGCAGTATTTT. This translates into CASSQGDALLSTDTQYF.

Many counts were recorded for this clonotype. The chain is built from TRBV5-1 and TRBJ2-3; D might be TRBD1 (6 bases). The germline CDR1 and CDR2 sequences are SGHRS and YFSETQ. With 0 bases removed from V and 2 bases from J, the gap between germline ends came to 16 bases. This CDR3 contains 17 residues. CDR3 coding DNA: TGCGCCAGCAGCTTGGCACGAGGGGGTGGAAACACAGATACGCAGTATTTT. Translated: CASSLARGGGNTDTQYF.

This clonotype was found many times. This chain connects TRBV19 to TRBJ2-3; TRBD2 aligns across 14 bases. There are 16 residues in the CDR3. CDR1 is LNHDA, CDR2 SQIVND, per germline (reference sequence). The V segment lost 5 bases and the J segment 3 bases; nucleotides outside the gene matches: 4. The CDR3 region is CASSPGTSGGTDTQYF. CDR3 coding DNA: TGTGCCAGTAGTCCCGGGACTAGCGGGGGAACAGATACGCAGTATTTT.

This clonotype has more than one count but fewer than ten. The gene calls are TRBV23-1 and TRBJ1-1; D is uncertain. TRBV23-1 is recorded as an ORF, its role being uncertain. This CDR3 has 12 amino acids. V lost 4 bases, J lost 4 bases, and 7 bases lay in between. This CDR3 is CASSRCSTEAFF. CDR3 in DNA: TGCGCCAGCAGTCGTTGTAGCACTGAAGCTTTCTTT.

This clonotype came up many times. The J gene is TRBJ2-5, the V gene TRBV5-1; a weak D match, TRBD1 (5 bases). Between the trimmed V and J ends, which lost 1 base and 5 bases, there was a span of 12 bases. The CDR3 length is 14 residues. Germline V lookup: CDR1 SGHRS, CDR2 YFSETQ. In DNA form, the CDR3 reads TGCGCCAGCAGCTTGAGGGGCCAGACTGAGACCCAGTACTTC. It specifies CASSLRGQTETQYF.

V usage is TRBV7-9 and J usage is TRBJ1-6, with a tentative D call TRBD1 (5 bases). This CDR3 contains 13 residues. Trimming took off 1 base at V and 10 bases at J, with 8 bases between the two ends. The germline gives CDR1 SEHNR, CDR2 FQNEAQ (reference sequence). CDR3 coding DNA: TGTGCCAGCAGCTTAGTTCCAGGGTCACCCCTCCACTTT. It yields the protein CASSLVPGSPLHF.

The rearrangement joins TRBV9 to TRBJ1-1; D uncertain. Germline V gene lookup returns CDR1 SGDLS and CDR2 YYNGEE. The CDR3 runs to 15 residues. V was cut by 2 bases and J by 5 bases, with 16 bases left in between. CDR3 DNA: TGTGCCAGCAGCGTTCGAGGGCGGGATGGGACTGAAGCTTTCTTT. Translated, it gives CASSVRGRDGTEAFF.

This clonotype was seen only a few times. V gene TRBV6-6 combines with J gene TRBJ2-5, with TRBD2 matching over 11 bases. This CDR3 has 16 amino acids. CDR1 is MNHNY, CDR2 SVGAGI, per germline (reference sequence). The V gene end was trimmed by 6 bases and the J gene end by 5 bases; junction bases not matched to a gene: 11. CDR3 region: CASSSPGLAAGETQYF. For the CDR3, the DNA is TGTGCCAGCAGCAGTCCGGGACTAGCGGCTGGGGAGACCCAGTACTTC.